The 16 T cell receptor beta chains below all came from one sample that was sequenced in a study of synovial regulatory T cells in juvenile arthritis. Here immunoSEQ multiplex PCR was the method, and the copy in TCRdb shows in-frame clones only, minus some. This sample contains 7,500 to 10,000 clones. What was sequenced was Treg cells from blood. Noted subset: remaining (HLA-DR-negative) circulating blood Treg cells. These receptors all stem from a donor younger than 30 with juvenile idiopathic arthritis.

The rearrangement links TRBV6-1 to TRBJ2-4; the TRBD1 assignment by TCRdb is unverifiable without DNA. There are 11 residues in the CDR3. This entry has no DNA. Germline V gives CDR1 MNHNS, CDR2 SASEGT. The CDR3: CASSLGDIQYF.

The chain uses TRBV30 and TRBJ1-5. The CDR3 totals 13 residues. No DNA is recorded. The germline V gene encodes CDR1 GTSNPN and CDR2 SVGIG (reference sequence). The CDR3 protein is CAWSVVQNQPQHF.

V is TRBV18 and J is TRBJ2-7; without DNA, the TCRdb call of TRBD1 cannot be checked. Germline CDR1 is KGHSH and CDR2 is LQKENI. The CDR3 extends over 14 amino acids. The coding DNA is unavailable. The CDR3 protein is CASSPYGTGGEQYF.

J is TRBJ1-2 and V is TRBV4-1; the TCRdb D gene call, TRBD1, has no DNA to confirm it. CDR3 length: 16 residues. DNA is not on record. Germline values: CDR1 MGHRA, CDR2 YSYEKL. CDR3: CASSLVFGTALYGYTF.

The CDR3 reads CASSLGLGLLSYEQYF. The chain couples TRBV7-8 to TRBJ2-7; without DNA, the TCRdb call of TRBD2 cannot be checked. Germline V CDR1 and CDR2: SGHVS, FQNEAQ. This CDR3 comprises 16 residues. No nucleotide data were recorded.

The rearrangement joins TRBV7-2 to TRBJ2-2; TCRdb selects TRBD2, and the lack of DNA leaves this call unchecked. Germline V gene data show CDR1 as SGHTA and CDR2 as FQGNSA. This CDR3 contains 14 residues. The DNA sequence is not available. Here the CDR3 reads CASSTRLGPGELFF.

The chain carries TRBV5-6 and TRBJ1-3. The CDR3 is made up of 16 amino acids. There is no recorded DNA. Germline CDR1 reads SGHDT; CDR2 reads YYEEEE. The CDR3 is CASSSKALISGNTIYF.

CDR3 loop: CASSPPSGSGANVLTF. The chain combines TRBV18 with TRBJ2-6; with no DNA, the TCRdb D assignment of TRBD2 cannot be verified. The CDR3 has 16 amino acids. DNA is not on record. Germline V gives CDR1 KGHSH, CDR2 LQKENI.

The chain links TRBV5-1 to TRBJ1-2. CDR3 length: 14 residues. The record lacks a DNA sequence. CDR1 SGHRS and CDR2 YFSETQ come from the germline V gene. The CDR3 region is CASSLGRQNYGYTF.

The chain has TRBV7-2 and TRBJ1-3. CDR3 length: 13 residues. Only the protein is on record. CDR1 is SGHTA and CDR2 is FQGNSA in the germline V gene. CDR3 protein: CASSLGVGNTIYF.

This chain connects TRBV12-5 to TRBJ2-1. CDR3 size: 15 residues. No DNA is recorded. Germline V gene sequence: CDR1 LGHNT, CDR2 FRNRAP. CDR3 region: CASGLAPGWLNEQFF.

This rearrangement joins TRBV7-2 to TRBJ2-4. CDR3 size: 14 residues. No DNA is listed. Germline assignment: CDR1 SGHTA and CDR2 FQGNSA. The CDR3 sequence is CASSTGVVKNIQYF.

V and J are TRBV19 and TRBJ1-1; TCRdb calls TRBD1, which cannot be checked without DNA. The CDR3 contains 15 residues. There is no recorded DNA. Germline CDR1 reads LNHDA; CDR2 reads SQIVND (reference sequence). This CDR3 reads CASSMGQGAKTEAFF.

This sequence joins TRBV27 and TRBJ1-1; the D gene TCRdb calls, TRBD1, cannot be checked with no DNA. This CDR3 has 13 residues. DNA is not on record. From germline, CDR1 is MNHEY and CDR2 SMNVEV (reference sequence). The CDR3 is CASSLVGDTEAFF.

The chain has TRBV11-2 and TRBJ2-6; lacking DNA, the TRBD1 call made by TCRdb goes unchecked. Germline CDR1 reads SGHAT; CDR2 reads FQNNGV. This CDR3 is 15 amino acids long. Nucleotide data are not available. CDR3 in amino acids: CASSLGHSGANVLTF.

V usage is TRBV27 and J usage is TRBJ2-7; the D call from TCRdb, TRBD2, cannot be confirmed without DNA. There are 11 residues in the CDR3. No DNA has been recorded. CDR1 is MNHEY, CDR2 SMNVEV, per germline (reference sequence). The CDR3 reads CASRRGYEQYF.